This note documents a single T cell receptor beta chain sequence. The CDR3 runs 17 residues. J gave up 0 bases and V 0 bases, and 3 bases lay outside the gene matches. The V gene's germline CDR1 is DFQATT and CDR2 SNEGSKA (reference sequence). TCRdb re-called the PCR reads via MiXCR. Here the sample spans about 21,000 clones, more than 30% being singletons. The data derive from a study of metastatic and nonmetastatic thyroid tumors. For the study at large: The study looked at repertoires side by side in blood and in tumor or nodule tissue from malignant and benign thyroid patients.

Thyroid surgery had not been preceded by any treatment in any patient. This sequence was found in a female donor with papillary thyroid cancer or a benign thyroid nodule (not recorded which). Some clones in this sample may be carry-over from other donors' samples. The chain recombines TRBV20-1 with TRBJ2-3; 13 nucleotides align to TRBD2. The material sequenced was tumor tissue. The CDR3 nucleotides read TGCAGTGCTAGAGACAAGACTAGCGGGGGGAGCACAGATACGCAGTATTTT. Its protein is CSARDKTSGGSTDTQYF.